Below, 18 T cell receptor beta chains from the same sample are listed, as sequenced in a study of blood T cell repertoires in COVID-19 (dated by TCRdb to about 2020). Library preparation was by the immunoSEQ multiplex PCR assay. TCRdb holds this immuneACCESS table with in-frame rearrangements only. Some clones are missing; in checked studies, unresolved V genes explain under half, and the rest has no known cause. The sample data list around 120,000 clones, and about 77% of these were observed just once. Of the sample, 20% to 25% falls within the top ten clones. Input material: peripheral blood. The source is a human donor in a cohort sampled during active COVID-19.

The CDR3 bases are TGTGCCAGCAGAGAGCCACAGGGGGCTAATTCACCCCTCCACTTT. Protein product: CASREPQGANSPLHF. The chain carries TRBV7-2 and TRBJ1-6; 9 bases map to TRBD1. This CDR3 has 15 residues. Germline V lookup: CDR1 SGHTA, CDR2 FQGNSA. J was trimmed by 6 bases and V by 6 bases; bases with no gene match: 6.

The chain is built from TRBV30 and TRBJ1-2, with D perhaps TRBD1 (6 bases). Germline V lookup: CDR1 GTSNPN, CDR2 SVGIG (reference sequence). The V end was cut by 4 bases, the J end by 1 base, with 13 bases between. The CDR3 extends over 14 amino acids. CDR3 bases: TGTGCCTGGAACACAGGCAGGGGTAACTATGGCTACACCTTC. Protein sequence: CAWNTGRGNYGYTF.

V is TRBV28 and J is TRBJ1-5, with D tentatively TRBD1 (5 bases). Germline V gene data show CDR1 as MDHEN and CDR2 as SYDVKM. The CDR3 loop spans 11 amino acids. The ends were cut back, 7 bases at V and 11 bases at J, with 12 bases in the middle. CDR3 amino acids: CASNSARAQHF. CDR3 bases: TGTGCCAGCAACTCAGCCAGGGCCCAGCATTTT.

The V and J genes are TRBV6-6 and TRBJ1-6; TRBD1 might be the D (5 bases). Looked up from germline, CDR1 is MNHNY and CDR2 is SVGAGI (reference sequence). The CDR3 extends over 12 amino acids. V lost 5 bases, J lost 10 bases, and 9 bases lay in between. CDR3 DNA: TGTGCCAGCAGTGCAGGGAAATCACCCCTCCACTTT. This codes for CASSAGKSPLHF.

The chain uses TRBV28 and TRBJ2-1; 7 bases match TRBD1. Trimming at V came to 6 bases and at J to 5 bases, leaving 10 bases not matched to a gene. This CDR3 has 15 amino acids. The germline CDR1 and CDR2 sequences are MDHEN and SYDVKM. Written as DNA, the CDR3 is TGTGCCAGCAGAACCCTTCGGGACAGAGACAATGAGCAGTTCTTC. Protein product: CASRTLRDRDNEQFF.

This clone was seen once. The gene calls are TRBV30 and TRBJ2-1; TRBD2 agrees at 13 bases. Germline V gene data show CDR1 as GTSNPN and CDR2 as SVGIG (reference sequence). V lost 4 bases to trimming and J lost 8 bases; unmatched junction nucleotides: 5. CDR3 size: 14 residues. Written as DNA, the CDR3 is TGTGCCTGGACAGGGACTAGCGGGATCGATGAGCAGTTCTTC. It yields the protein CAWTGTSGIDEQFF.

This sequence joins TRBV7-2 and TRBJ2-5; possible D gene TRBD2, 7 bases. There are 15 residues in the CDR3. Trimming shortened V by 1 base and J by 5 bases, and 14 bases separated the two germline ends. The germline gives CDR1 SGHTA, CDR2 FQGNSA. CDR3 amino acids: CASSLGLRGRETQYF. The CDR3 DNA reads TGTGCCAGCAGCTTAGGTTTGCGGGGGCGGGAGACCCAGTACTTC.

The chain couples TRBV5-1 to TRBJ1-1; 7 positions match TRBD1. CDR1 is SGHRS and CDR2 is YFSETQ in the germline V gene. The CDR3 runs 14 residues. V trimming: 4 bases; J trimming: 4 bases; junction bases outside the gene matches: 7. In DNA form, the CDR3 reads TGCGCCAGCAGCGAGGGACAGTATTCCACTGAAGCTTTCTTT. Translating gives CASSEGQYSTEAFF.

This rearrangement joins TRBV4-2 to TRBJ2-1, with 8 bases matching TRBD2. The ends lost 4 bases at V and 13 bases at J; junction bases unmatched: 21. Germline CDR1 reads LGHNA; CDR2 reads YNFKEQ. The CDR3 loop spans 17 amino acids. CDR3 coding DNA: TGTGCCAGCAGCCTTGGGGTGGGAGCGGGAGACCCATTGAGCCAGTTCTTC. As protein: CASSLGVGAGDPLSQFF.

This chain links TRBV4-1 with TRBJ2-5, with TRBD2 matching 15 bases. The CDR3 consists of 16 residues. The V gene's germline CDR1 is MGHRA and CDR2 YSYEKL. J was trimmed by 2 bases and V by 4 bases; bases with no gene match: 2. The CDR3 sequence is CASSRGLAGGQETQYF. CDR3 DNA: TGCGCCAGCAGCCGGGGACTAGCGGGGGGTCAAGAGACCCAGTACTTC.

A single count supports this clone. Other DNA variants within this sample encode the same CDR3. The chain carries TRBV28 and TRBJ2-5, with D possibly matching TRBD1 (5 bases). With 6 bases removed from V and 2 bases from J, the gap between germline ends came to 10 bases. This CDR3 is built from 13 residues. Per germline, CDR1 MDHEN and CDR2 SYDVKM. The CDR3 sequence: CASSQTVQETQYF. In nucleotides, the CDR3 is TGTGCCAGCAGCCAGACAGTACAAGAGACCCAGTACTTC.

The rearrangement joins TRBV5-4 to TRBJ2-7, with TRBD1 matching 8 bases. The CDR3 extends over 13 amino acids. V shed 4 bases and J 3 bases; nucleotides not matched to a gene: 3. Looked up from germline, CDR1 is SGHNT and CDR2 is YYREEE (reference sequence). This CDR3 reads CASSADRGYEQYF. DNA of the CDR3: TGTGCCAGCAGCGCCGACAGGGGCTACGAGCAGTACTTC. Complete variable domain (other parts from reference TRBV5-4 and TRBJ2-7): ETGVTQSPTHLIKTRGQQVTLRCSSQSGHNTVSWYQQALGQGPQFIFQYYREEENGRGNFPPRFSGLQFPNYSSELNVNALELDDSALYLCASSADRGYEQYFGPGTRLTVT.

A single count supports this clone. The J gene is TRBJ2-7, the V gene TRBV2, with a possible D match to TRBD1 (6 bases). CDR3 length equals 14 residues. Germline V gene sequence: CDR1 SNHLY, CDR2 FYNNEI. V lost 1 base and J 4 bases, leaving 11 bases between the germline ends. The CDR3 region is CASSEDGRGYEQYF. DNA of the CDR3: TGTGCCAGCAGTGAAGACGGCAGGGGATACGAGCAGTACTTC.

This chain uses TRBV5-1 with TRBJ1-1, with TRBD1 matching 7 bases. Losses at the gene ends were 5 bases for V and 0 bases for J; bases not matched to a gene: 10. The germline gives CDR1 SGHRS, CDR2 YFSETQ. This CDR3 has 16 residues. The CDR3 nucleotides are TGCGCCAGCAGATTTGTGGAAGGGGGCATGAACACTGAAGCTTTCTTT. Protein sequence: CASRFVEGGMNTEAFF.

The chain joins TRBV6-5 to TRBJ1-1, with a tentative D call TRBD1 (5 bases). Trimming removed 4 bases at V and 4 bases at J, with 13 bases between. The germline V gene has CDR1 MNHEY and CDR2 SVGAGI. This CDR3 region has 14 residues. Here the CDR3 reads CASSSGYRSTEAFF. The DNA for the CDR3 is TGTGCCAGCAGTTCCGGATACAGGTCCACTGAAGCTTTCTTT.

V and J are TRBV3-1 (or the pseudogene TRBV3-2) and TRBJ2-2; 9 bases are a match to TRBD2. The J segment lost 1 base and the V segment lost 1 base, leaving 10 bases of the junction unmatched. CDR1 is LGHDT, CDR2 YNNKEL, per germline (reference sequence). The CDR3 spans 19 residues. CDR3 nucleotides: TGTGCCAGCAGCCAAGCCGGCTTTGGACTAGCGATGAACACCGGGGAGCTGTTTTTT. Amino acids: CASSQAGFGLAMNTGELFF.

This rearrangement joins TRBV28 to TRBJ1-1; D possibly corresponds to TRBD1 (6 bases). The CDR3 is made up of 13 amino acids. Germline lookup yields CDR1 MDHEN and CDR2 SYDVKM. Trimming took off 11 bases at V and 1 base at J, with 14 bases between the two ends. In DNA, the CDR3 is TGTGCCGCAAAAAACAGGGAGAACACTGAAGCTTTCTTT. This gives the protein CAAKNRENTEAFF.

This chain links TRBV28 with TRBJ2-1, with 13 bases fitting TRBD2. The CDR3 contains 17 residues. J was trimmed by 4 bases and V by 7 bases; bases with no gene match: 10. CDR1 and CDR2 (germline): MDHEN, SYDVKM. CDR3 nucleotide sequence: TGTGCCAGCACCCCGATGGGGACTAGCGGGAAATACAATGAGCAGTTCTTC. This translates into CASTPMGTSGKYNEQFF.